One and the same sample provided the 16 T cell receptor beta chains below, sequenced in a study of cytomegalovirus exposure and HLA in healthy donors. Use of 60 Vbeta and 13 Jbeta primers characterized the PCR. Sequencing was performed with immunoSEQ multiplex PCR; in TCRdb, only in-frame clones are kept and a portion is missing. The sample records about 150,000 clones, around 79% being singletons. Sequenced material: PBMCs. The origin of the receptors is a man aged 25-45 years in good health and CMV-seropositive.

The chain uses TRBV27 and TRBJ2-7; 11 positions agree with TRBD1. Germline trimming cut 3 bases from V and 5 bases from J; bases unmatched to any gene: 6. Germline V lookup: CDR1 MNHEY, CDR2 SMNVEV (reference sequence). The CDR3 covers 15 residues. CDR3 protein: CASSFLGTGGNEQYF. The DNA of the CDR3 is TGTGCCAGCAGTTTCTTGGGGACAGGGGGTAACGAGCAGTACTTC.

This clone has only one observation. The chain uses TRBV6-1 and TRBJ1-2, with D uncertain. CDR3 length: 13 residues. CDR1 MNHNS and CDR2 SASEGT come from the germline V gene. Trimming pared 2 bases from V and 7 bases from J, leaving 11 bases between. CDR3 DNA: TGTGCCAGCAGTGAATCGGGGTTGCGTGGCTACACCTTC. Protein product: CASSESGLRGYTF.

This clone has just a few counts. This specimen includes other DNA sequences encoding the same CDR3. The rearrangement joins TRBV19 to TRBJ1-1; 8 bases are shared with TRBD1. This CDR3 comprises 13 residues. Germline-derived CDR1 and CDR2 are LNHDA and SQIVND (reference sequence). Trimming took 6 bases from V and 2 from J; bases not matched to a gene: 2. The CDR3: CASRDRENTEAFF. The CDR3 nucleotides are TGTGCCAGTAGGGACAGGGAAAACACTGAAGCTTTCTTT. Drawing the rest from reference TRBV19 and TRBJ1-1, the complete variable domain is DGGITQSPKYLFRKEGQNVTLSCEQNLNHDAMYWYRQDPGQGLRLIYYSQIVNDFQKGDIAEGYSVSREKKESFPLTVTSAQKNPTAFYLCASRDRENTEAFFGQGTRLTVV.

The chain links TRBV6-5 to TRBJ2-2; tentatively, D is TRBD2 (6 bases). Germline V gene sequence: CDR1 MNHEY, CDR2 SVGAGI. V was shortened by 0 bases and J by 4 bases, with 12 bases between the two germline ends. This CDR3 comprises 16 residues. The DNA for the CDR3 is TGTGCCAGCAGTTACTCGTTCCAGCGGGTCACCGGGGAGCTGTTTTTT. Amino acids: CASSYSFQRVTGELFF.

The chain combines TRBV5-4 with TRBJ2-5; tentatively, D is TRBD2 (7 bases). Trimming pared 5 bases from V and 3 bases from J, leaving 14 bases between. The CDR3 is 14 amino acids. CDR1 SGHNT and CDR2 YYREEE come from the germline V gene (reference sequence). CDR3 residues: CASRLQGGKETQYF. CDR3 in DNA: TGTGCCAGCAGATTACAGGGAGGGAAAGAGACCCAGTACTTC.

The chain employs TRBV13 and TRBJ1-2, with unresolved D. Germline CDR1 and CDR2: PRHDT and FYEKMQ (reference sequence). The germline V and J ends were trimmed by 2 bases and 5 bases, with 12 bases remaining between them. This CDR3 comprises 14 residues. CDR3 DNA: TGTGCCAGCAGCTTACAGGCCGGCAGATATGGCTACACCTTC. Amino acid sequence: CASSLQAGRYGYTF.

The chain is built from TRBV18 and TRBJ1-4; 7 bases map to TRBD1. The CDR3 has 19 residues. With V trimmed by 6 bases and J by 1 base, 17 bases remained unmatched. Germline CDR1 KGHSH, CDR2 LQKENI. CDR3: CASSQSTGLRDQTNEKLFF. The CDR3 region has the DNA TGTGCCAGCTCTCAATCGACAGGGCTACGGGATCAAACTAATGAAAAACTGTTTTTT.

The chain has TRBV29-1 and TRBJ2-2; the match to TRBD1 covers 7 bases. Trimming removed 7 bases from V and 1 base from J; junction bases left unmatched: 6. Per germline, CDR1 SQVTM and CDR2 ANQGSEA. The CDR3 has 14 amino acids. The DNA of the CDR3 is TGCAGCGCTCAAGGGACAGTGAACACCGGGGAGCTGTTTTTT. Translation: CSAQGTVNTGELFF.

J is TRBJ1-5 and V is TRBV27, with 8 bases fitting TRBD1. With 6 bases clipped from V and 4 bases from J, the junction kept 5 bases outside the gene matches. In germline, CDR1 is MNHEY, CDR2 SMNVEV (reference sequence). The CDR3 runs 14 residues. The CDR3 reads CASRHRQGNQPQHF. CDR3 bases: TGTGCCAGCAGACACCGACAGGGGAATCAGCCCCAGCATTTT.

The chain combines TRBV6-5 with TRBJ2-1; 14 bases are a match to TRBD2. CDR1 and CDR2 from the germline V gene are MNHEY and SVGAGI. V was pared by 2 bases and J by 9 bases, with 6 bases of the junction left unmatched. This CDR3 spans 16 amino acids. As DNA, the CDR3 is TGTGCCAGCAGTTACGGGACTAGCGGGAGACAGGGTGAGCAGTTCTTC. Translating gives CASSYGTSGRQGEQFF.

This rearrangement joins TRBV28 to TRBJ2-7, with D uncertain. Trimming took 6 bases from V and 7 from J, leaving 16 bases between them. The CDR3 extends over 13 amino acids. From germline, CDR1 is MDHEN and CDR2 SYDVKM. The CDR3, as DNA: TGTGCCAGCAGCCCTCCCCAATCTATAGAGCAGTACTTC. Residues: CASSPPQSIEQYF.

The CDR3, as DNA: TGTGCCAGCAGTTACTCACCGGGAAGGCAGCCCCAGCATTTT. Protein sequence: CASSYSPGRQPQHF. The rearrangement links TRBV6-5 to TRBJ1-5, with unresolved D. Germline V lookup: CDR1 MNHEY, CDR2 SVGAGI. Trimming left V 0 bases short and J 7 bases short, with 10 bases between. This CDR3 spans 14 amino acids.

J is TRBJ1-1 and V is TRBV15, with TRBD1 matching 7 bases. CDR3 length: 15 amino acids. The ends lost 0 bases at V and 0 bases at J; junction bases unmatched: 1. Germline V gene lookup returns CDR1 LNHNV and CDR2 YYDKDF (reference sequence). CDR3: CATSRDTGVNTEAFF. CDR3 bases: TGTGCCACCAGCAGAGATACAGGGGTGAACACTGAAGCTTTCTTT.

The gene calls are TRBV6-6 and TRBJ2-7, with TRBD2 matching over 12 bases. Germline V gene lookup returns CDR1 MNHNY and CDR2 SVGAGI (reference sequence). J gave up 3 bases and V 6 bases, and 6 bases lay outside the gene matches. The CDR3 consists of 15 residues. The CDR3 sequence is CASRIGLAGNYEQYF. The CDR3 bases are TGTGCCAGCAGGATTGGACTAGCGGGGAACTACGAGCAGTACTTC.

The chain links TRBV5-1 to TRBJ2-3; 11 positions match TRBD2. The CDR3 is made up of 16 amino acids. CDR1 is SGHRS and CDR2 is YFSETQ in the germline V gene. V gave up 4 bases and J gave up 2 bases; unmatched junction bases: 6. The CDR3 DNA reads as TGCGCCAGCAGCCTTTTAGCGGGAGGGACCACAGATACGCAGTATTTT. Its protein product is CASSLLAGGTTDTQYF.

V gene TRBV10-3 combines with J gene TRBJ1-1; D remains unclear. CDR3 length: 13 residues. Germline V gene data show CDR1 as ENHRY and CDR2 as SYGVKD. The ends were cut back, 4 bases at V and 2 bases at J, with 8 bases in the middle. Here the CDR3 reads CAISGGSNTEAFF. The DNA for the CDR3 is TGTGCCATCAGTGGAGGCAGTAACACTGAAGCTTTCTTT.